The next 7 T cell receptor beta chains were all read from a single sample in a study of neoadjuvant nivolumab and ipilimumab in lung cancer. Sequencing used immunoSEQ multiplex PCR; TCRdb keeps in-frame clones, though not all of them. Of tens of thousands of clones in the sample, 82% were seen once. The sample consisted of peripheral blood, taken before neoadjuvant nivolumab, alone or with ipilimumab. These receptors all come from an adult with non-small cell lung cancer.

This sequence joins TRBV28 and TRBJ1-1, with TRBD1 matching over 9 bases. With 5 bases clipped from V and 9 bases from J, the junction kept 10 bases outside the gene matches. The CDR3 consists of 14 residues. Germline values: CDR1 MDHEN, CDR2 SYDVKM. The CDR3 DNA sequence: TGTGCCAGCAGTCCCCCTCCCGGACAGGGGAAAGCTTTCTTT. It specifies CASSPPPGQGKAFF.

Comment on this clone: Distinct nucleotide sequences in the sample also encode this CDR3. This chain uses TRBV18 with TRBJ2-7, with D tentatively TRBD1 (6 bases). Germline values: CDR1 KGHSH, CDR2 LQKENI. V was clipped by 3 bases and J by 3 bases, with 9 bases between them. The CDR3 has 13 amino acids. The CDR3 sequence: CASSPGQSYEQYF. CDR3 in DNA: TGTGCCAGCTCACCTGGACAGAGCTACGAGCAGTACTTC. The variable domain in full, with the rest retrieved from reference TRBV18 and TRBJ2-7, is NAGVMQNPRHLVRRRGQEARLRCSPMKGHSHVYWYRQLPEEGLKFMVYLQKENIIDESGMPKERFSAEFPKEGPSILRIQQVVRGDSAAYFCASSPGQSYEQYFGPGTRLTVT.

This sequence joins TRBV4-1 and TRBJ2-1; 8 nucleotides align to TRBD2. Germline-derived CDR1 and CDR2 are MGHRA and YSYEKL. With V trimmed by 1 base and J by 7 bases, 9 bases remained unmatched. The CDR3 is made up of 16 amino acids. The DNA for the CDR3 is TGCGCCAGCAGCCAAGGGTCTAGCGGGTGGCCTAATGAGCAGTTCTTC. Protein: CASSQGSSGWPNEQFF.

This sequence joins TRBV11-2 and TRBJ2-7, with D possibly called TRBD1 or TRBD2 (6 bases each). Trimming left V 5 bases short and J 0 bases short, with 20 bases between. Per the germline V gene, CDR1 is SGHAT and CDR2 is FQNNGV. The CDR3 is 17 residues long. The CDR3 sequence is CASSPPVGGSRSYEQYF. CDR3 DNA sequence: TGTGCCAGCAGCCCACCGGTGGGGGGCTCCCGCTCCTACGAGCAGTACTTC.

The J gene is TRBJ1-5, the V gene TRBV5-1, with D perhaps TRBD1 (6 bases). Trimming stripped 0 bases from V and 6 bases from J, with 13 bases between. CDR3 length equals 15 residues. Germline CDR1 and CDR2: SGHRS and YFSETQ. The CDR3 loop is CASSLEGGAGQPQHF. CDR3 DNA sequence: TGCGCCAGCAGCTTGGAGGGGGGGGCAGGTCAGCCCCAGCATTTT. The full variable domain, its missing parts supplied by reference TRBV5-1 and TRBJ1-5, is KAGVTQTPRYLIKTRGQQVTLSCSPISGHRSVSWYQQTPGQGLQFLFEYFSETQRNKGNFPGRFSGRQFSNSRSEMNVSTLELGDSALYLCASSLEGGAGQPQHFGDGTRLSIL.

CDR3 coding DNA: TGTGCCAGCAGTTCCGACACTAACAATGAGCAGTTCTTC. Residues: CASSSDTNNEQFF. The chain is built from TRBV2 and TRBJ2-1; no clear D. Trimming shortened V by 5 bases and J by 5 bases, and 10 bases separated the two germline ends. The CDR3 length is 13 residues. Looked up from germline, CDR1 is SNHLY and CDR2 is FYNNEI.

The chain employs TRBV10-3 and TRBJ1-1, with a possible D match to TRBD1 (5 bases). V gave up 6 bases and J gave up 3 bases, with 11 bases separating them. The CDR3 length is 13 residues. Per the germline V gene, CDR1 is ENHRY and CDR2 is SYGVKD. The CDR3, as DNA: TGTGCCATCAGACCGGGACGGGACACTGAAGCTTTCTTT. Protein: CAIRPGRDTEAFF.